These 10 T cell receptor beta chains were all obtained from the same sample, sequenced in a study of blood T cell repertoires in COVID-19. Sequencing used immunoSEQ multiplex PCR; TCRdb keeps in-frame clones, though not all of them. The sample carries about 150,000 clones, 85% to 90% recorded once. The sequenced sample was peripheral blood. The receptor source for this set is an elderly man with acute or convalescent COVID-19.

This clone turned up a few times. The V and J genes are TRBV7-2 and TRBJ1-5; D remains ambiguous. Germline V CDR1 and CDR2: SGHTA, FQGNSA. This CDR3 has 13 residues. Trimming removed 2 bases from V and 4 bases from J, with 6 bases in between. This chain's CDR3 is CASSLKTNQPQHF. DNA of the CDR3: TGTGCCAGCAGCTTAAAAACTAATCAGCCCCAGCATTTT. Variable domain in full (rest from reference TRBV7-2 and TRBJ1-5): GAGVSQSPSNKVTEKGKDVELRCDPISGHTALYWYRQSLGQGLEFLIYFQGNSAPDKSGLPSDRFSAERTGGSVSTLTIQRTQQEDSAVYLCASSLKTNQPQHFGDGTRLSIL.

This chain joins TRBV5-1 and TRBJ2-2; 7 bases match TRBD1. The CDR3 totals 15 residues. Germline CDR1 SGHRS, CDR2 YFSETQ. V lost 0 bases, J lost 3 bases, and 2 bases stayed unmatched. The CDR3 loop reads CASSLVGQDTGELFF. CDR3 coding DNA: TGCGCCAGCAGCTTGGTTGGACAGGACACCGGGGAGCTGTTTTTT.

This sequence joins TRBV11-3 and TRBJ2-2; possibly TRBD1 for D (6 bases). Trimming cost V 2 bases and J 5 bases, with 9 bases left between them. This CDR3 contains 14 residues. CDR1 and CDR2 from the germline V gene are SGHNT and YENEEA. CDR3 sequence: CASSLTQGTGELFF. CDR3 nucleotides: TGTGCCAGCAGCTTAACACAGGGTACCGGGGAGCTGTTTTTT.

This clone has just one count. The chain links TRBV5-1 to TRBJ1-1; TRBD1 might be the D (6 bases). Looked up from germline, CDR1 is SGHRS and CDR2 is YFSETQ. This CDR3 is 14 amino acids long. Deletions cut 0 bases from V and 6 bases from J, with 12 bases between. CDR3 nucleotides: TGCGCCAGCAGCTTGGGCAGGGGCGGAGCTGAAGCTTTCTTT. Translation gives CASSLGRGGAEAFF.

V and J are TRBV20-1 and TRBJ1-4; no definite D call. Per the germline V gene, CDR1 is DFQATT and CDR2 is SNEGSKA (reference sequence). V was clipped by 3 bases and J by 4 bases, with 6 bases between them. CDR3 size: 12 residues. This chain's CDR3 is CSASMRNEKLFF. The DNA of the CDR3 is TGCAGTGCTAGTATGCGTAATGAAAAACTGTTTTTT.

This chain connects TRBV19 to TRBJ1-2; TRBD1 matches 7 bases. Unmatched junction bases numbered 8, after V lost 7 bases and J lost 0 bases. Germline CDR1 LNHDA, CDR2 SQIVND (reference sequence). The CDR3 is made up of 15 amino acids. Written as DNA, the CDR3 is TGTGCCAGTACCCTGACAGGGTCTACTAACTATGGCTACACCTTC. The encoded protein is CASTLTGSTNYGYTF.

The rearrangement joins TRBV27 to TRBJ2-5, with TRBD2 matching over 10 bases. There are 14 residues in the CDR3. V trimming: 7 bases; J trimming: 5 bases; junction bases outside the gene matches: 7. Germline V gene lookup returns CDR1 MNHEY and CDR2 SMNVEV (reference sequence). The CDR3 region has the DNA TGTGCCAGCACGAAGCGGGGGGGTGGGGAGACCCAGTACTTC. Its translation is CASTKRGGGETQYF.

The chain links TRBV6-6 to TRBJ1-6; a possible D gene is TRBD1 (5 bases). The length of the CDR3 is 15 residues. Germline values: CDR1 MNHNY, CDR2 SVGAGI (reference sequence). V was clipped by 6 bases and J by 4 bases, with 13 bases between them. CDR3 in DNA: TGTGCCAGCAGGGCCATCCAGGGATATAATTCACCCCTCCACTTT. Protein: CASRAIQGYNSPLHF.

This sequence joins TRBV19 and TRBJ1-5; 8 bases line up with TRBD1. The CDR3 spans 13 residues. Trimming removed 6 bases from V and 9 bases from J; junction bases left unmatched: 7. Germline lookup yields CDR1 LNHDA and CDR2 SQIVND (reference sequence). The CDR3 sequence: CASRGQDLGPQHF. CDR3 coding DNA: TGTGCCAGTAGGGGACAGGACCTTGGGCCCCAGCATTTT.

This rearrangement joins TRBV29-1 to TRBJ2-7; no reliable D call. V lost 7 bases and J lost 0, with 13 bases in between. Germline lookup yields CDR1 SQVTM and CDR2 ANQGSEA. The CDR3 contains 13 residues. The CDR3 nucleotides are TGCAGCGCACTGCTCGGGTACTCCTACGAGCAGTACTTC. Translation gives CSALLGYSYEQYF.